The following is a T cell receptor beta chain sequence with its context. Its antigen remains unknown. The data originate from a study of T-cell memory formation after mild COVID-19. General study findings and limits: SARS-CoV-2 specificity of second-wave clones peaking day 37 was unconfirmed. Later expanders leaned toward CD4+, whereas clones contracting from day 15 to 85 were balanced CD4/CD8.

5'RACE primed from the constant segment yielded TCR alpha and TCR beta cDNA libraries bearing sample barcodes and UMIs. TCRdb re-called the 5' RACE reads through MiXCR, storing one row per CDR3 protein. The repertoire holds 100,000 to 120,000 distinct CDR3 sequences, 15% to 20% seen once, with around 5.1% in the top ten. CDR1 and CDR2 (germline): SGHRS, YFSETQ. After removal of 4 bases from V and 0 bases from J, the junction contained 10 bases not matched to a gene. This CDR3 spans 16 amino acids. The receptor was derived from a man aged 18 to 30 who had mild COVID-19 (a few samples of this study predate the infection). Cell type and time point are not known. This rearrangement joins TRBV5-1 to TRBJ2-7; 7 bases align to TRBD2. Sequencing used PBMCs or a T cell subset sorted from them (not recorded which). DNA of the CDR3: TGCGCCAGCAGCCCGGCCGGGGGGAGTTACTCCTACGAGCAGTACGTC. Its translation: CASSPAGGSYSYEQYV.